The TCR beta chain under discussion was sequenced for a study of T cell repertoires in cytomegalovirus infection. Across the study: Through public TCR beta signatures, both CMV infection and matching HLA type were indicated. Notes on the study in general: Clonotypes of TCR beta that were HLA-C-restricted and CMV-specific dominated the ex vivo response.

This clonotype has at least ten counts. No antigen is known for it. One entry per CDR3 protein results from TCRdb running MiXCR on the reads. The sample yields about 240,000 distinct CDR3 sequences, approximately 7% seen once. CDR1 and CDR2 (germline): SGHAT, FQNNGV. The CDR3 has 14 residues. V dropped 4 bases and J dropped 5; count of bases not matched to a gene: 5. This clonotype was obtained from a human donor in good health (CMV status not recorded). Some clones in this sample may be carry-over from other donors' samples. The specimen sequenced was PBMCs. The chain uses TRBV11-2 and TRBJ2-1; 7 nucleotides align to TRBD1. This CDR3 is CASSSIRGNNEQFF. CDR3 nucleotide sequence: TGTGCCAGCAGCTCGATCAGGGGGAACAATGAGCAGTTCTTC.